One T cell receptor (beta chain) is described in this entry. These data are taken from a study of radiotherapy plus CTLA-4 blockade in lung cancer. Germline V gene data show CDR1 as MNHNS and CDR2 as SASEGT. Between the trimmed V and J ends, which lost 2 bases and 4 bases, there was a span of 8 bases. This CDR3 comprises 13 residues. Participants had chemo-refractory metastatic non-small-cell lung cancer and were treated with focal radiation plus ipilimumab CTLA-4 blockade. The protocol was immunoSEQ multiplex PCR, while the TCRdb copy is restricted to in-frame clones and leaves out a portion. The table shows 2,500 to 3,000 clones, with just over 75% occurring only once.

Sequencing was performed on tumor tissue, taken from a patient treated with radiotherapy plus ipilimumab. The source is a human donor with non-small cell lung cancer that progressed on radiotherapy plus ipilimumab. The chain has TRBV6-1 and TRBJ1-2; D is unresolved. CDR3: CASSEYSTYGYTF. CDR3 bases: TGTGCCAGCAGTGAATACAGCACCTATGGCTACACCTTC.